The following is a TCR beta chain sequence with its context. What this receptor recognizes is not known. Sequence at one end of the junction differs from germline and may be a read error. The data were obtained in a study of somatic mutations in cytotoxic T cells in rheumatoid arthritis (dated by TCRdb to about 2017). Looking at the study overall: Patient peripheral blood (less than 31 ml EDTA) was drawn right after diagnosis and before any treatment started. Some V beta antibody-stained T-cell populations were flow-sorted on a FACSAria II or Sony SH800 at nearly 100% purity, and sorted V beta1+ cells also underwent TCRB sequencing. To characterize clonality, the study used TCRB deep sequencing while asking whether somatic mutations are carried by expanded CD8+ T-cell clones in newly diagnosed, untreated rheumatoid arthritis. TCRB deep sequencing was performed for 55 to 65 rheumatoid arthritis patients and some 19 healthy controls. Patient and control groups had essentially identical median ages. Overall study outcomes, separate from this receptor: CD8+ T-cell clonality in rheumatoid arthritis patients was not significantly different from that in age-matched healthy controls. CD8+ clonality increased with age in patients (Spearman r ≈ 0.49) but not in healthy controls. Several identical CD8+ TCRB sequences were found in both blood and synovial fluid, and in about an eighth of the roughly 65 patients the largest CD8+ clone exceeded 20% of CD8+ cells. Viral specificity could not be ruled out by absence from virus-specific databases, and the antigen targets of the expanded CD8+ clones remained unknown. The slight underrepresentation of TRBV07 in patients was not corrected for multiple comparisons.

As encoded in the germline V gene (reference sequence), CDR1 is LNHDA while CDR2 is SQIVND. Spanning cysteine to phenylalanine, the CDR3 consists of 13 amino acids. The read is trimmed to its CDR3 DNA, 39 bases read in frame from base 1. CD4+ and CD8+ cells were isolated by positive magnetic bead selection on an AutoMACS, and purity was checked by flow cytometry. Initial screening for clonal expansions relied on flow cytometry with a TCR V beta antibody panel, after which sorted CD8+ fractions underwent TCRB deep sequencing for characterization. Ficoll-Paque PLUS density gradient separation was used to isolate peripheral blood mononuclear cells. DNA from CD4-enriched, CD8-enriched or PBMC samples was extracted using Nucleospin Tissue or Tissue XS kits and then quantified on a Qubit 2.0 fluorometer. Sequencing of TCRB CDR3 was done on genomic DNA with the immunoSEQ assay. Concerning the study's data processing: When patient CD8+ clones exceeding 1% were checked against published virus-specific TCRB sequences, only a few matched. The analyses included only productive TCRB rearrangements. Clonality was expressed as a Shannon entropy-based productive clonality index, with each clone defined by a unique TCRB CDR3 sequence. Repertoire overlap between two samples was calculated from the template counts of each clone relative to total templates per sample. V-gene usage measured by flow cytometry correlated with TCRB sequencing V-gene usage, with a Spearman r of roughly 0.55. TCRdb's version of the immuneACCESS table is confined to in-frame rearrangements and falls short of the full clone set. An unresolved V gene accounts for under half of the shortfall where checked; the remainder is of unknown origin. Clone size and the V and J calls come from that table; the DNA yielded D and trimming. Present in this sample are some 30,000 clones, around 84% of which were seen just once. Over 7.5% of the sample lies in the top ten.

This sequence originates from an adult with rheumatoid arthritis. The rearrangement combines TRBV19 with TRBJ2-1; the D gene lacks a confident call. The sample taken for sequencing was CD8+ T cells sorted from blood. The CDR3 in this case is CASSNFNYNEQFF. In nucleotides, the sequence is TGTGCCAGCAGTAATTTCAACTACAATGAGCAGTTCTTC.